This T cell receptor (beta chain) was identified in a study of early T cells in non-severe SARS-CoV-2 infection. Germline CDR1 is ENHRY and CDR2 is SYGVKD. J was trimmed by 4 bases and V by 0 bases; bases with no gene match: 2. CDR3 length equals 16 residues. This clonotype has a handful of counts. In the library, individual cDNA molecules carried attached unique molecular identifiers. Each CDR3 protein is one row after TCRdb ran MiXCR on the 5' RACE reads. Of about 32,000 distinct CDR3 sequences in the sample, approximately 5.2% are singletons; the top ten hold 3.5%. This receptor was taken from an adult who was a healthcare worker with PCR-confirmed SARS-CoV-2 infection or an uninfected control (not recorded which). The V call is TRBV10-3, the J call TRBJ2-3; 12 bases align to TRBD1. What was sequenced was whole blood. The CDR3 sequence: CAISESGTGGPDTQYF. The CDR3 nucleotides are TGTGCCATCAGTGAGTCCGGGACAGGGGGCCCAGATACGCAGTATTTT.